This entry lists 30 T cell receptor beta chains sequenced from one sample in a study of OX40 agonist ivuxolimab in advanced cancers. Method: immunoSEQ multiplex PCR; TCRdb's copy keeps in-frame clones and lacks some. The data contain tens of thousands of clones, 79% of them seen just once; the ten biggest clones take up approximately 2.3%. The sequences come from CD4+ or CD8+ T cells sorted from blood, collected in a trial of the OX40 agonist ivuxolimab. The receptors stem from an adult with an advanced solid tumor such as melanoma, head and neck, liver or kidney cancer.

This rearrangement joins TRBV27 to TRBJ2-3; TRBD2 aligns across 7 bases. The J segment lost 7 bases and the V segment lost 6 bases, leaving 10 bases of the junction unmatched. Germline V gene sequence: CDR1 MNHEY, CDR2 SMNVEV (reference sequence). There are 14 residues in the CDR3. The chain's CDR3 is CASSGAGAGNTQYF. The CDR3 DNA reads TGTGCCAGCAGCGGGGCGGGAGCGGGAAATACGCAGTATTTT.

This clone was seen a few times. The V and J genes are TRBV5-8 and TRBJ1-2; no clear D. The CDR3 contains 13 residues. Germline V gives CDR1 SGHTS, CDR2 YDEGEE. Trimming pared 0 bases from V and 2 bases from J, leaving 5 bases between. This chain's CDR3 is CASSLDRNYGYTF. The CDR3 coding sequence is TGTGCCAGCAGCTTGGACAGAAACTATGGCTACACCTTC.

The chain couples TRBV6-1 to TRBJ1-5, with D possibly being TRBD1 (5 bases). Trimming removed 8 bases from V and 0 bases from J, with 14 bases in between. CDR3 size: 15 residues. Looked up from germline, CDR1 is MNHNS and CDR2 is SASEGT. As DNA, the CDR3 is TGTGCCAGCCTCCCGAGGGGAGTTAGCAATCAGCCCCAGCATTTT. Translated: CASLPRGVSNQPQHF.

V is TRBV19 and J is TRBJ2-2; 9 bases map to TRBD1. The CDR3 contains 14 residues. Germline CDR1 LNHDA, CDR2 SQIVND (reference sequence). V was pared by 3 bases and J by 5 bases, with 1 base of the junction left unmatched. The CDR3 DNA is TGTGCCAGTAGTATCGGGACAGGGACCGGGGAGCTGTTTTTT. This gives the protein CASSIGTGTGELFF.

The rearrangement links TRBV2 to TRBJ2-5; 8 bases align to TRBD2. Unmatched junction bases numbered 11, after V lost 7 bases and J lost 7 bases. The CDR3 extends over 14 amino acids. The germline CDR1 and CDR2 sequences are SNHLY and FYNNEI. CDR3 DNA: TGTGCCAGCAATTCACTAGCGGCCAAGGGGACCCAGTACTTC. As protein: CASNSLAAKGTQYF. The full variable domain, rest sourced from reference TRBV2 and TRBJ2-5, is EPEVTQTPSHQVTQMGQEVILRCVPISNHLYFYWYRQILGQKVEFLVSFYNNEISEKSEIFDDQFSVERPDGSNFTLKIRSTKLEDSAMYFCASNSLAAKGTQYFGPGTRLLVL.

V usage is TRBV5-1 and J usage is TRBJ2-3, with D possibly being TRBD2 (6 bases). The CDR3 extends over 14 amino acids. Trimming removed 3 bases from V and 2 bases from J, with 10 bases in between. Germline CDR1 is SGHRS and CDR2 is YFSETQ. In DNA form, the CDR3 reads TGCGCCAGCAGCTGGGGACTTGACACAGATACGCAGTATTTT. It is translated as CASSWGLDTDTQYF.

This chain connects TRBV5-6 to TRBJ1-5; D is ambiguous. Per the germline V gene, CDR1 is SGHDT and CDR2 is YYEEEE. Trimming shortened V by 4 bases and J by 0 bases, and 8 bases separated the two germline ends. The length of the CDR3 is 14 residues. CDR3 residues: CASSLSYSNQPQHF. CDR3 nucleotide sequence: TGTGCCAGCAGCCTTTCATATAGCAATCAGCCCCAGCATTTT. Together with reference TRBV5-6 and TRBJ1-5, the CDR3 gives the full variable domain: DAGVTQSPTHLIKTRGQQVTLRCSPKSGHDTVSWYQQALGQGPQFIFQYYEEEERQRGNFPDRFSGHQFPNYSSELNVNALLLGDSALYLCASSLSYSNQPQHFGDGTRLSIL.

The chain uses TRBV10-2 and TRBJ1-5, with D possibly being TRBD1 (6 bases). Germline lookup yields CDR1 WSHSY and CDR2 SAAADI. This CDR3 region has 16 residues. V lost 0 bases and J 1 base, leaving 10 bases between the germline ends. CDR3 residues: CASSESGGGSNQPQHF. CDR3 DNA sequence: TGCGCCAGCAGTGAGTCTGGAGGGGGAAGCAATCAGCCCCAGCATTTT.

This chain joins TRBV19 and TRBJ1-5; D is ambiguous. The CDR3 runs to 16 residues. Deletions cut 6 bases from V and 0 bases from J, with 15 bases between. Germline V CDR1 and CDR2: LNHDA, SQIVND (reference sequence). As DNA, the CDR3 is TGTGCCAGTAGCCGAGGGTTGGGCTATAGCAATCAGCCCCAGCATTTT. Translation gives CASSRGLGYSNQPQHF.

The chain couples TRBV10-3 to TRBJ2-3, with D possibly called TRBD1 or TRBD2 (5 bases each). The CDR3 loop spans 16 amino acids. The germline V and J ends were trimmed by 4 bases and 6 bases, with 20 bases remaining between them. CDR1 and CDR2 from the germline V gene are ENHRY and SYGVKD. The CDR3, as DNA: TGTGCCATCAGTGGAGCAGAAATGGGGGTAACGGATACGCAGTATTTT. It is translated as CAISGAEMGVTDTQYF.

The chain combines TRBV2 with TRBJ1-2, with 12 positions matching TRBD1. Germline CDR1 and CDR2: SNHLY and FYNNEI. This CDR3 comprises 13 residues. The trim removed 6 bases at V and 8 bases at J, leaving 4 bases unmatched. The CDR3 loop reads CASRVGTGGGYTF. Here the CDR3 DNA reads TGTGCCAGCAGGGTTGGGACAGGGGGCGGCTACACCTTC. Supplemented by reference TRBV2 and TRBJ1-2, the full variable domain reads EPEVTQTPSHQVTQMGQEVILRCVPISNHLYFYWYRQILGQKVEFLVSFYNNEISEKSEIFDDQFSVERPDGSNFTLKIRSTKLEDSAMYFCASRVGTGGGYTFGSGTRLTVV.

The chain has TRBV4-3 and TRBJ1-1, with 8 positions matching TRBD1. Germline V gene sequence: CDR1 LGHNA, CDR2 YSLEER. The CDR3 is 13 amino acids. The trim removed 1 base at V and 6 bases at J, leaving 1 base unmatched. CDR3 DNA: TGCGCCAGCAGCCAAGTACAGGGGGCTGAAGCTTTCTTT. This encodes CASSQVQGAEAFF.

The V and J genes are TRBV6-5 and TRBJ2-3, with D maybe TRBD2 (5 bases). This CDR3 is built from 13 residues. V shed 4 bases and J shed 8 bases, with 13 bases lying between them. The germline gives CDR1 MNHEY, CDR2 SVGAGI. CDR3 bases: TGTGCCAGCAGTTCAGGACTTCCCGCTACGCAGTATTTT. This encodes CASSSGLPATQYF.

This clone has just one count. The V call is TRBV12-2, the J call TRBJ2-5. TRBV12-2 is termed a pseudogene. The length of the CDR3 is 16 residues. The CDR3 spells CASRHTPGPREETQYF. CDR3 in DNA: TGTGCAAGTCGCCATACCCCGGGACCCAGAGAGGAGACCCAGTACTTC.

The DNA of the CDR3 is TGTGCCAGCAGTTACCGGTCGGAGCCGAACACCGGGGAGCTGTTTTTT. Translation: CASSYRSEPNTGELFF. V and J are TRBV6-5 and TRBJ2-2; D remains ambiguous. Trimming removed 2 bases from V and 0 bases from J, with 10 bases in between. This CDR3 has 16 residues. The germline V gene has CDR1 MNHEY and CDR2 SVGAGI.

The V gene is TRBV30, the J gene TRBJ1-4, with a possible D match to TRBD1 (6 bases). The CDR3 totals 14 residues. Germline loops: CDR1 GTSNPN, CDR2 SVGIG (reference sequence). Trimming pared 1 base from V and 7 bases from J, leaving 13 bases between. The DNA of the CDR3 is TGTGCCTGGAGTGCTCACAGGGATTTTGAAAAACTGTTTTTT. It codes for CAWSAHRDFEKLFF. Drawing the rest from reference TRBV30 and TRBJ1-4, the complete variable domain is SQTIHQWPATLVQPVGSPLSLECTVEGTSNPNLYWYRQAAGRGLQLLFYSVGIGQISSEVPQNLSASRPQDRQFILSSKKLLLSDSGFYLCAWSAHRDFEKLFFGSGTQLSVL.

The rearrangement joins TRBV7-9 to TRBJ1-5; D might be TRBD1 (5 bases). The V and J ends lost 5 bases and 5 bases respectively, with 13 bases between them. This CDR3 has 14 amino acids. From germline, CDR1 is SEHNR and CDR2 FQNEAQ (reference sequence). CDR3 DNA sequence: TGTGCCAGCAGCCTCGGGACTGCTGATCAGCCCCAGCATTTT. Translating it yields CASSLGTADQPQHF.

This clone was picked up a small number of times. The V gene is TRBV5-1, the J gene TRBJ2-7; 9 nucleotides align to TRBD1. J lost 1 base, V lost 4 bases, and 3 bases had no gene match. The CDR3 loop spans 14 amino acids. CDR1 and CDR2 (germline): SGHRS, YFSETQ. The CDR3 region has the DNA TGCGCCAGCAGCCAGACAGGGGGGTCCTACGAGCAGTACTTC. Translation gives CASSQTGGSYEQYF. Drawing the rest from reference TRBV5-1 and TRBJ2-7, the complete variable domain is KAGVTQTPRYLIKTRGQQVTLSCSPISGHRSVSWYQQTPGQGLQFLFEYFSETQRNKGNFPGRFSGRQFSNSRSEMNVSTLELGDSALYLCASSQTGGSYEQYFGPGTRLTVT.

This chain connects TRBV18 to TRBJ1-2; the D gene is possibly TRBD1 (6 bases). The CDR3 is 14 amino acids. Trimming cost V 1 base and J 1 base, with 7 bases left between them. CDR1 and CDR2 (germline): KGHSH, LQKENI. CDR3 nucleotide sequence: TGTGCCAGCTCACCACTGGACAGTAACTATGGCTACACCTTC. Its protein product is CASSPLDSNYGYTF.

In this sample, this clone turned up a few times. The chain combines TRBV4-1 with TRBJ1-5; possible D gene TRBD1, 6 bases. The CDR3 runs 17 residues. Trimming took off 0 bases at V and 6 bases at J, with 18 bases between the two ends. CDR1 is MGHRA and CDR2 is YSYEKL in the germline V gene. DNA of the CDR3: TGCGCCAGCAGCCAAGATAAGGCATCAGGGGAGGTTCAGCCCCAGCATTTT. Translation: CASSQDKASGEVQPQHF.

V gene TRBV5-4 combines with J gene TRBJ1-3, with TRBD1 matching 7 bases. Germline assignment: CDR1 SGHNT and CDR2 YYREEE (reference sequence). V gave up 4 bases and J gave up 1 base; unmatched junction bases: 2. This CDR3 spans 14 amino acids. CDR3 nucleotide sequence: TGTGCCAGCAGCATCAGGGGGTCTGGAAACACCATATATTTT. This encodes CASSIRGSGNTIYF.

The CDR3 here is CASRTFGHLYGYTF. The CDR3 DNA reads TGTGCCAGCAGAACCTTTGGACACCTATATGGCTACACCTTC. The chain carries TRBV6-6 and TRBJ1-2; TRBD1 might be the D (5 bases). The CDR3 covers 14 residues. Trimming cost V 6 bases and J 5 bases, with 16 bases left between them. Germline CDR1 MNHNY, CDR2 SVGAGI (reference sequence).

The chain is built from TRBV7-9 and TRBJ1-1; D not certain. CDR1 is SEHNR and CDR2 is FQNEAQ in the germline V gene (reference sequence). Trimming shortened V by 5 bases and J by 8 bases, and 12 bases separated the two germline ends. This CDR3 spans 12 amino acids. CDR3: CASSPIWEEAFF. The CDR3 DNA reads TGTGCCAGCAGCCCCATTTGGGAGGAAGCTTTCTTT. Drawing the rest from reference TRBV7-9 and TRBJ1-1, the complete variable domain is DTGVSQNPRHKITKRGQNVTFRCDPISEHNRLYWYRQTLGQGPEFLTYFQNEAQLEKSRLLSDRFSAERPKGSFSTLEIQRTEQGDSAMYLCASSPIWEEAFFGQGTRLTVV.

This chain connects TRBV5-1 to TRBJ2-3, with TRBD1 as a possible D gene (6 bases). Trimming removed 0 bases from V and 2 bases from J, with 7 bases in between. Germline V CDR1 and CDR2: SGHRS, YFSETQ. CDR3 size: 14 residues. The CDR3 DNA follows: TGCGCCAGCAGCTTGGGGGACACCACAGATACGCAGTATTTT. Protein product: CASSLGDTTDTQYF.

The CDR3 loop reads CASSQDRWGSAEAFF. CDR3 nucleotides: TGTGCCAGCAGCCAAGATCGATGGGGATCCGCGGAAGCTTTCTTT. V is TRBV14 and J is TRBJ1-1; D gene unclear. The CDR3 loop spans 15 amino acids. CDR1 SGHDN and CDR2 FVKESK come from the germline V gene. V lost 0 bases and J lost 8, with 16 bases in between.

V and J are TRBV6-6 and TRBJ1-4; 7 bases map to TRBD1. The CDR3 is 15 residues long. J lost 8 bases, V lost 0 bases, and 6 bases had no gene match. Germline V gene data show CDR1 as MNHNY and CDR2 as SVGAGI (reference sequence). In DNA, the CDR3 is TGTGCCAGCAGTTACTCTTGGGGACAGTCCGAAAAACTGTTTTTT. Amino acid sequence: CASSYSWGQSEKLFF.

Sample share makes this clone medium-sized. CDR3 residues: CASLAGQGRKAFF. CDR3 bases: TGTGCCAGTTTGGCCGGACAGGGCAGAAAAGCTTTCTTT. This chain uses TRBV19 with TRBJ1-1; 8 bases are shared with TRBD1. This CDR3 comprises 13 residues. V lost 8 bases, J lost 9 bases, and 11 bases stayed unmatched. Per the germline V gene, CDR1 is LNHDA and CDR2 is SQIVND (reference sequence).

This clone appeared a single time. The chain has TRBV6-5 and TRBJ2-2, with TRBD1 as a possible D gene (6 bases). The CDR3 has 14 residues. V was trimmed by 8 bases and J by 2 bases, leaving 12 bases between them. The germline V gene encodes CDR1 MNHEY and CDR2 SVGAGI. The CDR3 DNA reads as TGTGCCAGCCAGGGGCACAGTAACACCGGGGAGCTGTTTTTT. Protein product: CASQGHSNTGELFF.

The V gene is TRBV6-1, the J gene TRBJ2-7; 9 nucleotides match TRBD1. Germline CDR1 reads MNHNS; CDR2 reads SASEGT. V dropped 3 bases and J dropped 4; count of bases not matched to a gene: 7. The length of the CDR3 is 15 residues. In DNA form, the CDR3 reads TGTGCCAGCAGTGACCCGGGACAGGGTAGATACGAGCAGTACTTC. As protein: CASSDPGQGRYEQYF.

This chain links TRBV19 with TRBJ1-5, with a weak D call TRBD1 (5 bases). The CDR3 contains 16 residues. With 1 base removed from V and 5 bases from J, the gap between germline ends came to 15 bases. Germline assignment: CDR1 LNHDA and CDR2 SQIVND (reference sequence). The CDR3 loop reads CASSIATGQPYQPQHF. CDR3 nucleotides: TGTGCCAGTAGTATAGCGACGGGGCAACCCTATCAGCCCCAGCATTTT.